This TCR beta chain originates from a study of response to subunit inactivated influenza vaccine. TCRdb itself ran the RT-PCR reads through MiXCR, one entry per CDR3 protein. The sample has roughly 700,000 distinct CDR3 sequences, approximately 13% seen once. Study-level points and caveats: The study's authors posited that every seasonal influenza vaccination enlists few new T cells.

Trimming removed 5 bases from V and 8 bases from J, with 10 bases in between. This CDR3 has 12 amino acids. Germline CDR1 is SEHNR and CDR2 is FQNEAQ (reference sequence). Comments on this clonotype: Its antigen remains unknown.

The specimen comprised PBMCs from blood, sampled around two weeks before vaccination. The clonotype originates from a man aged 50-59 years who received an inactivated influenza vaccine. The gene calls are TRBV7-9 and TRBJ2-1, with D unresolved. DNA for the CDR3: TGTGCCAGCAGCCCCGAATACGATGAGCAGTTCTTC. Amino acids: CASSPEYDEQFF.